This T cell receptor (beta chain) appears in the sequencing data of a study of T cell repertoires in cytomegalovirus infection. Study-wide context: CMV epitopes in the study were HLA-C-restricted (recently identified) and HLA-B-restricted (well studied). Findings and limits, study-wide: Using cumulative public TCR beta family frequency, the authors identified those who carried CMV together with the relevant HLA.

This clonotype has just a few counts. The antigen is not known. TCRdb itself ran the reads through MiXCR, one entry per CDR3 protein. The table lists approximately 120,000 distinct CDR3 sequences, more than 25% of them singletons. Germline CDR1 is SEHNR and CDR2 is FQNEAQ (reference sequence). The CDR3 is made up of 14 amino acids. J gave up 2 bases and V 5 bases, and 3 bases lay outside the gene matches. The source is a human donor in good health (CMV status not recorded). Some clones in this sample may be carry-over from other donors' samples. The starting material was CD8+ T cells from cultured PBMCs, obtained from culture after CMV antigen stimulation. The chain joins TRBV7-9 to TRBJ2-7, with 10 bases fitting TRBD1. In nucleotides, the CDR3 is TGTGCCAGCAGCCATGGGACAGGGGCCTACGAGCAGTACTTC. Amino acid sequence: CASSHGTGAYEQYF.